A single sample is the source of the 4 T cell receptor beta chains below, sequenced in a study of blood T cell repertoires in COVID-19. Profiling relied on immunoSEQ multiplex PCR, and the TCRdb table lists in-frame clones only, not all of them. The table records about 130,000 clones, 70% to 80% of them present only once. Sequenced: peripheral blood. The receptors originated from a woman in her seventies with COVID-19, enrolled during active disease.

The gene calls are TRBV6-6 and TRBJ1-6; D is unresolved. CDR1 is MNHNY, CDR2 SVGAGI, per germline (reference sequence). V shed 3 bases and J shed 7 bases, with 7 bases lying between them. The CDR3 totals 13 residues. The CDR3 coding sequence is TGTGCCAGCAGTTATACAGCAAATTCACCCCTCCACTTT. Translation: CASSYTANSPLHF.

The rearrangement joins TRBV14 to TRBJ1-2; 9 bases line up with TRBD1. This CDR3 has 15 residues. Germline CDR1 and CDR2: SGHDN and FVKESK. Trimming cost V 3 bases and J 2 bases; bases outside gene matches: 4. CDR3 coding DNA: TGTGCCAGCAGCCAGGCCGGACAGGGGAACTATGGCTACACCTTC. Its translation is CASSQAGQGNYGYTF.

The rearrangement links TRBV20-1 to TRBJ1-1; 7 bases map to TRBD1. The CDR3 contains 14 residues. The V gene end was trimmed by 3 bases and the J gene end by 1 base; junction bases not matched to a gene: 5. Germline V gene lookup returns CDR1 DFQATT and CDR2 SNEGSKA (reference sequence). DNA of the CDR3: TGCAGTGCTAGTCCGGGACAGAAGAACACTGAAGCTTTCTTT. Translation: CSASPGQKNTEAFF.

The genes are TRBV11-2 and TRBJ2-5; unclear D gene. Between the trimmed V and J ends, which lost 5 bases and 0 bases, there was a span of 10 bases. The V gene's germline CDR1 is SGHAT and CDR2 FQNNGV. The CDR3 is 14 amino acids. The CDR3 nucleotides read TGTGCCAGCAGCCCCACAGTGTACCAAGAGACCCAGTACTTC. Protein: CASSPTVYQETQYF.